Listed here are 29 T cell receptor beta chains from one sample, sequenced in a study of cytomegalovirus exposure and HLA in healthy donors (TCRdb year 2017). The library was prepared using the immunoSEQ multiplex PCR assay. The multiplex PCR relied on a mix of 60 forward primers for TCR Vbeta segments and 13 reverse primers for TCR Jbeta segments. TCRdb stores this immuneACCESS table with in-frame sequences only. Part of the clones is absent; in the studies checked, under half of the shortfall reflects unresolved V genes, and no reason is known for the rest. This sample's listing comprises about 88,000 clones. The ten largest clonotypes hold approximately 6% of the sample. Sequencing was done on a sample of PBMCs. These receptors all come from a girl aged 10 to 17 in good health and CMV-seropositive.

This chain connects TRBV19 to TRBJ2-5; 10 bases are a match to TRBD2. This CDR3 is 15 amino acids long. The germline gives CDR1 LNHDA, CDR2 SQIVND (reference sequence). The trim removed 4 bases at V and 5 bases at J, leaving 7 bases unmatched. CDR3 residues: CASSRGTSVVETQYF. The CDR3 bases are TGTGCCAGTAGTAGGGGGACTAGCGTTGTGGAGACCCAGTACTTC.

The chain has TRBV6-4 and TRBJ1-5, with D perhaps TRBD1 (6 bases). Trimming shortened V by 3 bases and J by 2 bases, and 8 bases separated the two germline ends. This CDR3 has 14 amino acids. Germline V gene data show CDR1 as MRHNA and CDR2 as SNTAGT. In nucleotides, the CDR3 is TGTGCCAGCAGTGAACAGGGTGGCAATCAGCCCCAGCATTTT. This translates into CASSEQGGNQPQHF.

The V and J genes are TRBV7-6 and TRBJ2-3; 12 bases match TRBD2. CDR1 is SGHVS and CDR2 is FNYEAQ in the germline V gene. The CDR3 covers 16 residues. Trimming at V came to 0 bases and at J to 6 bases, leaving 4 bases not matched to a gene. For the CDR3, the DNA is TGTGCCAGCAGCTTAGCGCGAACTAGCGGGGGGGATACGCAGTATTTT. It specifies CASSLARTSGGDTQYF.

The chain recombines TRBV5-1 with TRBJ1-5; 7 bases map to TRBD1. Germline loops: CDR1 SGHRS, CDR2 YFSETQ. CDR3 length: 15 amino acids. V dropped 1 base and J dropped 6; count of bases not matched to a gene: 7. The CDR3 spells CASSLSSGGSQPQHF. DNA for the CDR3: TGCGCCAGCAGCTTGTCCTCAGGGGGAAGTCAGCCCCAGCATTTT.

The CDR3 sequence is CASDRVLNTGELFF. CDR3 nucleotides: TGTGCCAGCGACAGGGTTTTGAACACCGGGGAGCTGTTTTTT. The J gene is TRBJ2-2, the V gene TRBV5-8, with TRBD1 identical over 7 bases. Germline values: CDR1 SGHTS, CDR2 YDEGEE. Trimming cost V 7 bases and J 1 base; bases outside gene matches: 4. The CDR3 is 14 amino acids. Variable domain in full (rest from reference TRBV5-8 and TRBJ2-2): EAGVTQSPTHLIKTRGQQATLRCSPISGHTSVYWYQQALGLGLQFLLWYDEGEERNRGNFPPRFSGRQFPNYSSELNVNALELEDSALYLCASDRVLNTGELFFGEGSRLTVL.

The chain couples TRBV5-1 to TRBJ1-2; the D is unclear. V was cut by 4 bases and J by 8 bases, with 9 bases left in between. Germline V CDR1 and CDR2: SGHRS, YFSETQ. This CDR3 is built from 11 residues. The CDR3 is CASSGESGYTF. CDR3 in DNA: TGCGCCAGCAGCGGGGAGAGCGGCTACACCTTC.

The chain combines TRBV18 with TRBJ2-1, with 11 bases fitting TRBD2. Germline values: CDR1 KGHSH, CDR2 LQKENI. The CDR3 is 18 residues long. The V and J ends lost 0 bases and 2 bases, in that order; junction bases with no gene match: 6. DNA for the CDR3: TGTGCCAGCTCACCACCTATGGTAGCGGGGGGGACCTACAATGAGCAGTTCTTC. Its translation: CASSPPMVAGGTYNEQFF.

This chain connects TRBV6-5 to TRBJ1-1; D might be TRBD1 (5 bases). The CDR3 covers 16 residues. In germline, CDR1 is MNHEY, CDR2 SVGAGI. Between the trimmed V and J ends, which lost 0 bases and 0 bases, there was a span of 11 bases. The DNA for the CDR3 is TGTGCCAGCAGTTACTCGCCAGGGCCTATGAACACTGAAGCTTTCTTT. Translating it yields CASSYSPGPMNTEAFF.

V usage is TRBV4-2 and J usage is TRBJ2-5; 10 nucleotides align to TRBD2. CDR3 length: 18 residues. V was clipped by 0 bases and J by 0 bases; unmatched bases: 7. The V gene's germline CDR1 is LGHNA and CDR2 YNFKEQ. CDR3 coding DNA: TGTGCCAGCAGCCAAGAGAGTACTAGCGGGGTTTACCAAGAGACCCAGTACTTC. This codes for CASSQESTSGVYQETQYF.

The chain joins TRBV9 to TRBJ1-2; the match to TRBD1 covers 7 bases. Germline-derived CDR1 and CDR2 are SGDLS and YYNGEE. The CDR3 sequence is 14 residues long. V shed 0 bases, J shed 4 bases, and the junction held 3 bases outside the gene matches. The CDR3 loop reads CASSVDYRGYGYTF. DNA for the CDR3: TGTGCCAGCAGCGTAGATTACAGGGGCTATGGCTACACCTTC. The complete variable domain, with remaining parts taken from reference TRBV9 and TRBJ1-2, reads DSGVTQTPKHLITATGQRVTLRCSPRSGDLSVYWYQQSLDQGLQFLIQYYNGEERAKGNILERFSAQQFPDLHSELNLSSLELGDSALYFCASSVDYRGYGYTFGSGTRLTVV.

The CDR3 protein is CAIRDNPQLNIQYF. The CDR3 nucleotides are TGTGCCATCAGAGACAACCCGCAGTTAAACATTCAGTACTTC. J is TRBJ2-4 and V is TRBV10-3, with D unresolved. Trimming removed 6 bases at V and 6 bases at J, with 15 bases between. The CDR3 has 14 amino acids. Looked up from germline, CDR1 is ENHRY and CDR2 is SYGVKD.

The CDR3 sequence: CAISAPPLGGAAKNIQYF. DNA for the CDR3: TGTGCCATCAGTGCGCCGCCTTTGGGGGGGGCAGCCAAAAACATTCAGTACTTC. The V gene is TRBV10-3, the J gene TRBJ2-4; tentative D call: TRBD2 (7 bases). This CDR3 region has 18 residues. From germline, CDR1 is ENHRY and CDR2 SYGVKD. Trimming shortened V by 4 bases and J by 0 bases, and 19 bases separated the two germline ends.

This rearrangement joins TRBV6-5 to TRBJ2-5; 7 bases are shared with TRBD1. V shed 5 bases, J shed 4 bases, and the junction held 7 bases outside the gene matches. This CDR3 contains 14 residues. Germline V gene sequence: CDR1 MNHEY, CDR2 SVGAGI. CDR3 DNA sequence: TGTGCCAGCAGTGCCGAGGGGGCGGGAGAGACCCAGTACTTC. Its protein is CASSAEGAGETQYF.

CDR3 loop: CASSKVYEGAGNQPQHF. The CDR3 region has the DNA TGTGCCAGCAGCAAAGTGTACGAAGGCGCGGGCAATCAGCCCCAGCATTTT. V and J are TRBV21-1 and TRBJ1-5. TRBV21-1 is reported as a pseudogene. This CDR3 spans 17 amino acids.

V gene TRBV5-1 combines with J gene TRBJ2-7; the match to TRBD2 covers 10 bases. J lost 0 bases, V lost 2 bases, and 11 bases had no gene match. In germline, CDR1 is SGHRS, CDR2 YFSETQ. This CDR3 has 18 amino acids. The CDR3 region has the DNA TGCGCCAGCAGCTTAGGCGCTAGCGGGGGCAGGAGCTCCTACGAGCAGTACTTC. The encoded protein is CASSLGASGGRSSYEQYF.

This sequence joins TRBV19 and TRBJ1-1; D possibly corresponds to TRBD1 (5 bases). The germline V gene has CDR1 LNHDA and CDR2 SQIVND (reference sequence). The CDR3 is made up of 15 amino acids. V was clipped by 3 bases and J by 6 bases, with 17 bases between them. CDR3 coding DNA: TGTGCCAGTAGTATGATCGGGGGAGGAGAAGCTGAAGCTTTCTTT. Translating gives CASSMIGGGEAEAFF.

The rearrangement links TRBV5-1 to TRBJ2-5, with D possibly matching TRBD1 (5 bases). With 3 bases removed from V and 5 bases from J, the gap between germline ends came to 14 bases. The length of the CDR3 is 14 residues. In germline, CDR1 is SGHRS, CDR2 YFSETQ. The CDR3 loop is CASSWTIYRETQYF. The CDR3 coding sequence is TGCGCCAGCAGCTGGACAATTTATAGGGAGACCCAGTACTTC.

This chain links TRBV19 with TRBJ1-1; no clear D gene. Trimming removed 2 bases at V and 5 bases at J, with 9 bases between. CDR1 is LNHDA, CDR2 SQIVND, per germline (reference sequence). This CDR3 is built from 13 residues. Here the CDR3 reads CASSISGETEAFF. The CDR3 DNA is TGTGCCAGTAGTATATCCGGGGAAACTGAAGCTTTCTTT.

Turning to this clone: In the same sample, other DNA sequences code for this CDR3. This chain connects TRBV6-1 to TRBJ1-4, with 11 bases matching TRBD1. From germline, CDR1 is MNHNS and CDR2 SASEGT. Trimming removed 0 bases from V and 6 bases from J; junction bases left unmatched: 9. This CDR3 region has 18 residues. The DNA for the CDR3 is TGTGCCAGCAGTGAAGCGTTGAGGTGGGACAGGGGGGATGAAAAACTGTTTTTT. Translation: CASSEALRWDRGDEKLFF.

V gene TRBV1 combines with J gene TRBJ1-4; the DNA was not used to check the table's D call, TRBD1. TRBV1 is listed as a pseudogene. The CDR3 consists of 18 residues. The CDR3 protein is CTSSQTDRAGFINEKLFF. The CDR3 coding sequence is TGCACCAGCAGCCAAACGGACAGGGCCGGATTTATTAATGAAAAACTGTTTTTT.

In nucleotides, the CDR3 is TGTGCCAGTAGTAAACCGGGACAGATAAACACTGAAGCTTTCTTT. Residues: CASSKPGQINTEAFF. The chain is built from TRBV19 and TRBJ1-1; the match to TRBD1 covers 7 bases. V shed 4 bases and J 2 bases; nucleotides not matched to a gene: 7. The CDR3 consists of 15 residues. Germline V gives CDR1 LNHDA, CDR2 SQIVND (reference sequence). Drawing the rest from reference TRBV19 and TRBJ1-1, the complete variable domain is DGGITQSPKYLFRKEGQNVTLSCEQNLNHDAMYWYRQDPGQGLRLIYYSQIVNDFQKGDIAEGYSVSREKKESFPLTVTSAQKNPTAFYLCASSKPGQINTEAFFGQGTRLTVV.

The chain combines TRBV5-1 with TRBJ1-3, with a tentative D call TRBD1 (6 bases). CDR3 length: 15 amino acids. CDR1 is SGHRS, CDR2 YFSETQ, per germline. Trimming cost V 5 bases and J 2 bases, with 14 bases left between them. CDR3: CASRLTGLAGNTIYF. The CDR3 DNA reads TGCGCCAGCAGACTTACAGGGCTGGCTGGAAACACCATATATTTT.

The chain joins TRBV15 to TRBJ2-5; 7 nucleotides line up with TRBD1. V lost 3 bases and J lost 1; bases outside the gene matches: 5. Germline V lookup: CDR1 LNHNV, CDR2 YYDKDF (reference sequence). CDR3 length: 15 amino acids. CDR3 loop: CATSSYRGTQETQYF. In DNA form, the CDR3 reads TGTGCCACCAGCAGCTACAGGGGCACCCAAGAGACCCAGTACTTC.

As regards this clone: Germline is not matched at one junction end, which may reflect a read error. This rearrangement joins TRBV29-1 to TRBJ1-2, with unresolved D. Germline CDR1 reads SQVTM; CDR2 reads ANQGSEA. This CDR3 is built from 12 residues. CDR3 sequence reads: CRVELSGYGYTF. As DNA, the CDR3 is TGCCGCGTTGAATTGAGCGGGTATGGCTACACCTTC.

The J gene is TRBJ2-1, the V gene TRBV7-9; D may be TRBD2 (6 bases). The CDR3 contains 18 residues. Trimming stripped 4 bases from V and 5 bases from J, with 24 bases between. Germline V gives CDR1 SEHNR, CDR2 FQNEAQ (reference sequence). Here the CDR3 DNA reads TGTGCCAGCAGCTCCGGGATGGGAGGCCCAACCCGGAACAATGAGCAGTTCTTC. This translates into CASSSGMGGPTRNNEQFF. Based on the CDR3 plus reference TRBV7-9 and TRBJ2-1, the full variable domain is DTGVSQNPRHKITKRGQNVTFRCDPISEHNRLYWYRQTLGQGPEFLTYFQNEAQLEKSRLLSDRFSAERPKGSFSTLEIQRTEQGDSAMYLCASSSGMGGPTRNNEQFFGPGTRLTVL.

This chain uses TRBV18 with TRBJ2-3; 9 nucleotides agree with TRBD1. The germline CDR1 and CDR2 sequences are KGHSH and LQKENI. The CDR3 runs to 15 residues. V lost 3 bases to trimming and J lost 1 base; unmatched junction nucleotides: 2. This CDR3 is CASSPGQGGTDTQYF. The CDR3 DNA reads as TGTGCCAGCTCACCGGGACAGGGCGGCACAGATACGCAGTATTTT.

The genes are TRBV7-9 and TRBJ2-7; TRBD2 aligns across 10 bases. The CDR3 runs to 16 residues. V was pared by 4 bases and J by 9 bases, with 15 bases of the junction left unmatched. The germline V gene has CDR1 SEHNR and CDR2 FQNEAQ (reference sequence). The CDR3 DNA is TGTGCCAGCAGCTCTCTAGCGGGGGATTCGGCCTCGGCGCAGTACGTC. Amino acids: CASSSLAGDSASAQYV.

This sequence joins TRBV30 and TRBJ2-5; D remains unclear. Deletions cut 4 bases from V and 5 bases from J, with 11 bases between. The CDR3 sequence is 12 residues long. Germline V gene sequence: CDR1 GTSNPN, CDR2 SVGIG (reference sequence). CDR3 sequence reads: CAWTPGVETQYF. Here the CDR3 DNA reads TGTGCCTGGACCCCGGGTGTGGAGACCCAGTACTTC.

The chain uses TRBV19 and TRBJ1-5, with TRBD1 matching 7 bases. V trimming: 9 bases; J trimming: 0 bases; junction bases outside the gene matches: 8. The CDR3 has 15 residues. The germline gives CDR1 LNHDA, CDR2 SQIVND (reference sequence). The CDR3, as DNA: TGTGCCAGCAAGGGGGACAGTTATAGCAATCAGCCCCAGCATTTT. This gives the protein CASKGDSYSNQPQHF.